Reported below is one TCR beta chain. This sample is drawn from a study of blood T cell repertoires in COVID-19. The overall study: From T cells, B-cell-depleted T cells, or PBMCs came the material, which was cDNA or gDNA.

Measured with immunoSEQ multiplex PCR; TCRdb has only the in-frame clones, and not every one. This sample has 250,000 to 350,000 clones, with about four fifths found just once. Trimming stripped 5 bases from V and 0 bases from J, with 11 bases between. The length of the CDR3 is 16 residues. Germline V lookup: CDR1 MDHEN, CDR2 SYDVKM. The chain combines TRBV28 with TRBJ2-6; TRBD1 might be the D (5 bases). The receptor was derived from an older person with COVID-19, enrolled during active disease. The source material was peripheral blood. CDR3 nucleotide sequence: TGTGCCAGCAGTCAGCATCAGGGCTCTGGGGCCAACGTCCTGACTTTC. It specifies CASSQHQGSGANVLTF.